This TCR beta chain is drawn from a study of blood T cell repertoires in COVID-19. On the study more broadly: Samples came from the United States, Italy and Spain, spanning acute and convalescent COVID-19. T cells, B-cell-depleted T cells, or PBMCs supplied cDNA or gDNA.

Data came from immunoSEQ multiplex PCR; TCRdb stores just in-frame clones and leaves some out. Seen here are some 30,000 clones, 88% observed once, and the top ten hold around an eighth. From germline, CDR1 is LNHDA and CDR2 SQIVND (reference sequence). Losses at the gene ends were 5 bases for V and 2 bases for J; bases not matched to a gene: 8. This CDR3 is 15 amino acids long. This TCR was sampled from a human donor with active COVID-19. The donor label of this sample is uncertain. The chain couples TRBV19 to TRBJ2-7; TRBD1 agrees at 8 bases. Specimen: peripheral blood. The chain's CDR3 is CASSPRDRYPYEQYF. CDR3 nucleotide sequence: TGTGCCAGTAGTCCCCGGGACAGGTACCCCTACGAGCAGTACTTC.